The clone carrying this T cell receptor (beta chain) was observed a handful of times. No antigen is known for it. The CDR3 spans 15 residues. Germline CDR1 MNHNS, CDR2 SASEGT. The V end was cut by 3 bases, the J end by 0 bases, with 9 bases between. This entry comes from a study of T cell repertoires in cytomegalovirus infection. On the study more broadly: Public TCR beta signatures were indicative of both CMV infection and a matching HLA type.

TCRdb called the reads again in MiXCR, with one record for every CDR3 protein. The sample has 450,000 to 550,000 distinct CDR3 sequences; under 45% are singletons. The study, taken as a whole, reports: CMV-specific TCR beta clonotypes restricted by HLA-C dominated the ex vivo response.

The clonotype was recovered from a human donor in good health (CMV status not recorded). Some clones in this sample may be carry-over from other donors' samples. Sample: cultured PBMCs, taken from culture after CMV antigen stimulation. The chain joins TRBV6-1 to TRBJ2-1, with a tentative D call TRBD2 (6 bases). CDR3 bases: TGTGCCAGCAGTGAGTGGGGGGACTCCTACAATGAGCAGTTCTTC. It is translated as CASSEWGDSYNEQFF.